A few counts support the clone carrying this T cell receptor beta chain. This specimen belongs to a study of blood T cells in healthy people across ages. Study at large: Through template switching, about one barcoded beta molecule was captured per two T cells, as measured in model experiments.

The CDR3 has 15 amino acids. The V gene lost 7 bases and the J gene lost 1 base, with 15 bases spanning the gap. A second PCR, run for roughly 7 to 11 cycles, used a sample-barcoded 5' primer plus a J-beta primer mix. Via MiXCR, TCRdb re-called the 5' RACE reads, giving one row per CDR3 protein. The sample consists of roughly 1.9 million distinct CDR3 sequences, about 39% of them appearing once. This TCR derives from a human donor in good health. The sample comprised blood. The gene calls are TRBV12-3 or TRBV12-4 and TRBJ2-3, with D possibly being TRBD2 (5 bases). CDR3 loop: CASKPGLGGTDTQYF. CDR3 in DNA: TGTGCCAGCAAGCCCGGACTCGGGGGCACAGATACGCAGTATTTT.